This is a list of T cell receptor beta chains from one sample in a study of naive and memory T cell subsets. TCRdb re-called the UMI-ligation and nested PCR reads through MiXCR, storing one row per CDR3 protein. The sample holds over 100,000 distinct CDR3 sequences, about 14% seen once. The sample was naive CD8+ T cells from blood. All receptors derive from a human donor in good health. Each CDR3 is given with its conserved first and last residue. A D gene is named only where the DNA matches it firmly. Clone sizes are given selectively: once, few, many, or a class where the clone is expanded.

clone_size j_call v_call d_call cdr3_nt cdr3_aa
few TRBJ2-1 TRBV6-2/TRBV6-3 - TGTGCCAGCAGTTACTCGCCACGAGAGTTCAATGAGCAGTTCTTC CASSYSPREFNEQFF
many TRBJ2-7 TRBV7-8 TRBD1 TGTGCCAGCAGCTTGGAACCGGGACAGGGGGCTTACGAGCAGTACTTC CASSLEPGQGAYEQYF
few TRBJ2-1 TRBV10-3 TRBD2 TGTGCCATCAGCATAGGACTAGGCAATGAGCAGTTCTTC CAISIGLGNEQFF
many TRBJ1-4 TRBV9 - TGTGCCAGCAGCGCGGCACGGTCCGAAAAACTGTTTTTT CASSAARSEKLFF
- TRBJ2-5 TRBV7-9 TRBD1 TGTGCCAGCAGCCCCAGCGATAGGGGGCCACTATTATCAGAGACCCAGTACTTC CASSPSDRGPLLSETQYF
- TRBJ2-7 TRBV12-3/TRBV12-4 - TGTGCCAGCAGTTCGATCGCCGTCTACGAGCAGTACTTC CASSSIAVYEQYF
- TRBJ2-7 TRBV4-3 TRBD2 TGCGCCAGCAGCATCCGACTAGCGGGAGGGCCAAACGAGCAGTACTTC CASSIRLAGGPNEQYF
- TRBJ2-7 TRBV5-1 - TGCGCCAGCAGCCCCTCGGGGAGACTGAGAAACACCTACGAGCAGTACTTC CASSPSGRLRNTYEQYF
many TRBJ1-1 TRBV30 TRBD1 TGTGCCTGGAGTGTACGGACACAGGGGGCGCTTTTCACTGAAGCTTTCTTT CAWSVRTQGALFTEAFF
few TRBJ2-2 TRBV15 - TGTGCCACCAGCAGAGCTGGTTTAGGCGGGACCGGGGAGCTGTTTTTT CATSRAGLGGTGELFF
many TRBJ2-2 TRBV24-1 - TGTGCCACCAGTGTGTCTCAGAACACCGGGGAGCTGTTTTTT CATSVSQNTGELFF
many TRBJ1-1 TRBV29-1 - TGCAGCGTTGAAGATTCCAGGGTAGGTGAGACTGAAGCTTTCTTT CSVEDSRVGETEAFF
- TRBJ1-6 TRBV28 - TGTGCCAATTCCCGACGGGGCGGCTCTAATTCACCCCTCCACTTT CANSRRGGSNSPLHF
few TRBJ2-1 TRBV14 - TGTGCCAGCAGCCAAGGAGGCTACAATGAGCAGTTCTTC CASSQGGYNEQFF
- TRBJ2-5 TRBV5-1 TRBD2 TGCGCCAGCATCCTGGGACTAGGGGAAGAGACCCAGTACTTC CASILGLGEETQYF
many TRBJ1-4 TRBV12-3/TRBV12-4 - TGTGCCAGCCGACCCGGGGGGGCTGTGCGTAATGAAAAACTGTTTTTT CASRPGGAVRNEKLFF
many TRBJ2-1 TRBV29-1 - TGCAGCGTTGTGTTTTTTATGTTGGGCAGGGACAACAATGAGCAGTTCTTC CSVVFFMLGRDNNEQFF
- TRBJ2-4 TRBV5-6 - TGTGCCAGCAGCTTGGGGGGGAGTGGAAACATTCAGTACTTC CASSLGGSGNIQYF
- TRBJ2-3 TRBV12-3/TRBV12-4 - TGTGCCAGCAGTTTCGGTGACACAGATACGCAGTATTTT CASSFGDTDTQYF
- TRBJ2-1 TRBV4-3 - TGCGCCAGCAGCCAAGAGGGGGGGCACAATGAGCAGTTCTTC CASSQEGGHNEQFF